These 18 T cell receptor beta chains share one sample of origin, sequenced in a study of T cells expressing NK-cell markers. TCRdb re-called the 5' RACE reads, yielding one record per CDR3 amino acid sequence without DNA. The clone table shows 140,000 to 150,000 distinct CDR3 sequences, with the ten largest holding around 10%. The sequencing sample was made of blood T cells: a sorted CD56 or NKG2C T cell subset, CD4+ or CD8+ T cells, or bulk PBMC T cells (not recorded which). These receptors all come from a man aged 18 to 30 in good health.

V gene TRBV11-2 combines with J gene TRBJ2-6; TCRdb names TRBD1, which stays unverified in the absence of DNA. The CDR3 is 17 residues long. Germline lookup yields CDR1 SGHAT and CDR2 FQNNGV. CDR3 amino acids: CASSPGRGGAGANVLTF.

The gene calls are TRBV15 and TRBJ1-5. This CDR3 spans 13 amino acids. Germline CDR1 reads LNHNV; CDR2 reads YYDKDF (reference sequence). CDR3 protein: CATREGAAQPQHF.

V gene TRBV4-3 combines with J gene TRBJ1-1; TCRdb returns TRBD1, unconfirmable since there is no DNA. Germline-derived CDR1 and CDR2 are LGHNA and YSLEER. This CDR3 has 14 amino acids. The CDR3 reads CASSRDRTNTEAFF.

The chain links TRBV19 to TRBJ2-3; TCRdb proposes TRBD1, but this gene call is untestable without DNA. CDR1 is LNHDA and CDR2 is SQIVND in the germline V gene (reference sequence). CDR3 size: 16 residues. The CDR3 loop is CASSMWGQGMRDTQYF.

The genes are TRBV7-8 and TRBJ2-2. Germline V gives CDR1 SGHVS, CDR2 FQNEAQ. This CDR3 has 13 residues. The CDR3 region is CASRTRDTGELFF.

The chain combines TRBV6-1 with TRBJ2-2; TCRdb designates TRBD1, a call that cannot be tested without DNA. From germline, CDR1 is MNHNS and CDR2 SASEGT. This CDR3 is 17 amino acids long. CDR3 sequence: CASSENYRDSDTGELFF.

The chain uses TRBV29-1 and TRBJ2-2; TCRdb gives TRBD2 as the D gene, but with no DNA this cannot be confirmed. Per the germline V gene, CDR1 is SQVTM and CDR2 is ANQGSEA. This CDR3 contains 15 residues. The CDR3 region is CSASGLAGTTGELFF.

The V gene is TRBV7-9, the J gene TRBJ1-2; there is no DNA to check the TCRdb D call of TRBD1. The germline gives CDR1 SEHNR, CDR2 FQNEAQ (reference sequence). The CDR3 is 14 residues long. The CDR3 protein is CASSEIGQSYGYTF. Supplemented by reference TRBV7-9 and TRBJ1-2, the full variable domain reads DTGVSQNPRHKITKRGQNVTFRCDPISEHNRLYWYRQTLGQGPEFLTYFQNEAQLEKSRLLSDRFSAERPKGSFSTLEIQRTEQGDSAMYLCASSEIGQSYGYTFGSGTRLTVV.

The chain couples TRBV5-6 to TRBJ2-2; TCRdb reports TRBD1, a call that lacks DNA to check it against. The CDR3 length is 15 residues. CDR1 and CDR2 (germline): SGHDT, YYEEEE. The CDR3 region is CASSPDRDITGELFF. The full variable domain, in which reference TRBV5-6 and TRBJ2-2 provide the parts outside the CDR3, is DAGVTQSPTHLIKTRGQQVTLRCSPKSGHDTVSWYQQALGQGPQFIFQYYEEEERQRGNFPDRFSGHQFPNYSSELNVNALLLGDSALYLCASSPDRDITGELFFGEGSRLTVL.

The chain carries TRBV12-3 or TRBV12-4 and TRBJ2-5; TCRdb proposes TRBD2, but this gene call is untestable without DNA. This CDR3 comprises 15 residues. The CDR3 here is CASSLRGPSQETQYF.

J is TRBJ2-5 and V is TRBV24-1; TCRdb selects TRBD1, and the lack of DNA leaves this call unchecked. This CDR3 is 15 amino acids long. Germline lookup yields CDR1 KGHDR and CDR2 SFDVKD. The CDR3 protein is CATSDLSGSWETQYF.

The chain uses TRBV5-4 and TRBJ1-1; TCRdb's D gene call, TRBD1, goes unchecked for lack of DNA. Per germline, CDR1 SGHNT and CDR2 YYREEE (reference sequence). The CDR3 has 13 residues. CDR3 sequence: CASSLVGGPEAFF.

The chain joins TRBV29-1 to TRBJ2-1; TCRdb's D call of TRBD2 is untestable without DNA. Germline CDR1 is SQVTM and CDR2 is ANQGSEA. CDR3 length: 14 amino acids. The CDR3 reads CSVLRLAVGIGQFF.

V is TRBV5-5 and J is TRBJ2-7; TCRdb designates TRBD2, a call that cannot be tested without DNA. The CDR3 loop spans 14 amino acids. Germline-derived CDR1 and CDR2 are SGHKS and YYEKEE (reference sequence). This CDR3 is CASSVWTSGTEQYF.

V is TRBV30 and J is TRBJ2-7; the D gene TCRdb calls, TRBD1, cannot be checked with no DNA. Germline CDR1 and CDR2: GTSNPN and SVGIG (reference sequence). The CDR3 loop spans 14 amino acids. The CDR3 region is CAWSGGQGYWEQYF. The entire variable domain, with the rest obtained from reference TRBV30 and TRBJ2-7, is as follows: SQTIHQWPATLVQPVGSPLSLECTVEGTSNPNLYWYRQAAGRGLQLLFYSVGIGQISSEVPQNLSASRPQDRQFILSSKKLLLSDSGFYLCAWSGGQGYWEQYFGPGTRLTVT.

This rearrangement joins TRBV29-1 to TRBJ2-7; no DNA is available, so the TRBD1 call from TCRdb remains unchecked. The CDR3 covers 15 residues. The germline V gene encodes CDR1 SQVTM and CDR2 ANQGSEA. CDR3 amino acids: CSVETPGQGSYEQYF.

The genes are TRBV19 and TRBJ1-5; the D call of TRBD1 rests on TCRdb alone, since no DNA is present to check it. This CDR3 is built from 14 residues. Germline V gene data show CDR1 as LNHDA and CDR2 as SQIVND (reference sequence). CDR3 sequence: CASSIAGSNQPQHF.

This chain connects TRBV7-9 to TRBJ2-3; TCRdb's D gene call, TRBD1, goes unchecked for lack of DNA. Germline CDR1 is SEHNR and CDR2 is FQNEAQ (reference sequence). The CDR3 length is 12 residues. CDR3 residues: CASSSQSHTQYF. The complete variable domain, with remaining parts taken from reference TRBV7-9 and TRBJ2-3, reads DTGVSQNPRHKITKRGQNVTFRCDPISEHNRLYWYRQTLGQGPEFLTYFQNEAQLEKSRLLSDRFSAERPKGSFSTLEIQRTEQGDSAMYLCASSSQSHTQYFGPGTRLTVL.